This T cell receptor (beta chain) was profiled in a study of preoperative IRX-2 immunotherapy in early breast cancer. Produced via immunoSEQ multiplex PCR; TCRdb's table is partial and in-frame only. The profile shows some 42,000 clones, roughly 82% of them singletons. This clone was recorded once. This CDR3 region has 14 residues. V lost 5 bases, J lost 4 bases, and 12 bases lay in between. Germline CDR1 is SGHNT and CDR2 is YENEEA. Treatment noted: preoperative locoregional IRX-2 cytokine immunotherapy. Samples came from a phase Ib trial of preoperative locoregional IRX-2 cytokine immunotherapy. The clonotype was recovered from a human donor with breast cancer. The sample consisted of lymph node tissue, taken after IRX-2 immunotherapy. This chain connects TRBV11-3 to TRBJ1-5; D not certain. CDR3 bases: TGTGCCAGCAGCCCGTCTCTAGGGAATCAGCCCCAGCATTTT. Protein: CASSPSLGNQPQHF.